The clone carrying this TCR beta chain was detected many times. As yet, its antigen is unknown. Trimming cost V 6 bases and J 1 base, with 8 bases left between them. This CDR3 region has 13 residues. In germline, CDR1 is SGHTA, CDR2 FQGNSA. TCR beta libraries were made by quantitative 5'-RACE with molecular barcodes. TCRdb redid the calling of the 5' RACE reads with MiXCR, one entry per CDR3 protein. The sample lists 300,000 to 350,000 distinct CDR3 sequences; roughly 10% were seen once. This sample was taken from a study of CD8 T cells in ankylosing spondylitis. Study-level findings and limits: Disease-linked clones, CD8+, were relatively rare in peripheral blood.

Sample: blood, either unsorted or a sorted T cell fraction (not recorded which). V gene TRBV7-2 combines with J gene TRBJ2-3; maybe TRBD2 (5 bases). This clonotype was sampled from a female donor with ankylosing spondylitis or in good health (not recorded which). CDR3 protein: CASSSGGTDTQYF. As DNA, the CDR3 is TGTGCCAGCAGTTCCGGGGGCACAGATACGCAGTATTTT.